This T cell receptor (beta chain) was observed in a study of T cell changes during pregnancy in multiple sclerosis. Sequencing used immunoSEQ multiplex PCR; TCRdb keeps in-frame clones, though not all of them. Of around 95,000 clones in the sample, 94% were seen once. Germline CDR1 and CDR2: SGHRS and YFSETQ. This CDR3 region has 15 residues. Trimming stripped 4 bases from V and 0 bases from J, with 14 bases between. The chain is built from TRBV5-1 and TRBJ2-7, with D maybe TRBD2 (5 bases). Specimen: peripheral blood, collected after pregnancy. The TCR originated in a female donor in good health, enrolled as a control in a pregnancy study. For the CDR3, the DNA is TGCGCCAGCAGCCGAAGCGGAGCCACCTCCTACGAGCAGTACTTC. Amino acids: CASSRSGATSYEQYF.